This record concerns one T cell receptor beta chain sequence. This sample is drawn from a study of technical replicates of blood from a handful of donors. Profiled with immunoSEQ multiplex PCR; TCRdb holds only in-frame clones, not every one. The sample consists of roughly 14,000 clones, around 80% of them appearing once. In germline, CDR1 is SGHDN, CDR2 FVKESK. The CDR3 has 18 amino acids. V gave up 1 base and J gave up 2 bases; unmatched junction bases: 12. This chain connects TRBV14 to TRBJ2-3, with 7 bases that match TRBD1. The receptor was isolated from a human donor in good health. The sample was PBMCs. In nucleotides, the CDR3 is TGTGCCAGCAGCCAAGTCAAAGGTGAACAGGGGAACACAGATACGCAGTATTTT. Translating it yields CASSQVKGEQGNTDTQYF. Together with reference TRBV14 and TRBJ2-3, the CDR3 gives the full variable domain: EAGVTQFPSHSVIEKGQTVTLRCDPISGHDNLYWYRRVMGKEIKFLLHFVKESKQDESGMPNNRFLAERTGGTYSTLKVQPAELEDSGVYFCASSQVKGEQGNTDTQYFGPGTRLTVL.